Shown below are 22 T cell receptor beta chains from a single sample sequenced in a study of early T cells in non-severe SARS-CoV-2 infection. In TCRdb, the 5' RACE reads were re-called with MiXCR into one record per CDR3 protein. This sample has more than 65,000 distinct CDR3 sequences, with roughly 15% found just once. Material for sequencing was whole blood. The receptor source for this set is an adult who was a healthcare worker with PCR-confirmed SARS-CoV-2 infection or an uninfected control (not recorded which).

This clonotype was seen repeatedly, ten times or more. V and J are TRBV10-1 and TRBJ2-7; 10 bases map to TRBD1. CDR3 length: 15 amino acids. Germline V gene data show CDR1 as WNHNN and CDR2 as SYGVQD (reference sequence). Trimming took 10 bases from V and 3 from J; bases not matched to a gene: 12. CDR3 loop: CATQQGTGVGYEQYF. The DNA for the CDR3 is TGCGCCACGCAGCAGGGGACAGGGGTCGGCTACGAGCAGTACTTC.

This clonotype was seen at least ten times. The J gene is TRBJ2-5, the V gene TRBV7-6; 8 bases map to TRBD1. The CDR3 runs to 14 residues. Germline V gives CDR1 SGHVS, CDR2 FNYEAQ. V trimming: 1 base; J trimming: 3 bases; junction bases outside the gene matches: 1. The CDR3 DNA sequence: TGTGCCAGCAGCTTAGGGACAGGGAAAGAGACCCAGTACTTC. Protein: CASSLGTGKETQYF.

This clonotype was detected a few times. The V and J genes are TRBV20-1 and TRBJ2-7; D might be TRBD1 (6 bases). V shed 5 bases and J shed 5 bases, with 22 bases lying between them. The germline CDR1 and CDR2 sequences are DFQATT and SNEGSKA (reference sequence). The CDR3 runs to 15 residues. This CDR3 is CSALPAWTAKNEQYF. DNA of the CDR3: TGCAGTGCTTTACCCGCGTGGACAGCGAAGAACGAGCAGTACTTC.

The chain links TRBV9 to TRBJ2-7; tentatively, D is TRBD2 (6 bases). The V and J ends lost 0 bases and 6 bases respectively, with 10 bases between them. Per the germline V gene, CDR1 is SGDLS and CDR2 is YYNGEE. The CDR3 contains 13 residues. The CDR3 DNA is TGTGCCAGCAGCGTAGAAGGGCGGGGCGAGCAGTACTTC. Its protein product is CASSVEGRGEQYF.

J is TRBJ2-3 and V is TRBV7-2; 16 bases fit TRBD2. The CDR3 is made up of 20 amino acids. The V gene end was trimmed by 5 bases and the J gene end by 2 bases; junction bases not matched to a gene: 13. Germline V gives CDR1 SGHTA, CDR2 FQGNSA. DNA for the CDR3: TGTGCCAGCAGCCTTGGGACTAGCGGGGGGGCGACCCGCCTCACAGATACGCAGTATTTT. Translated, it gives CASSLGTSGGATRLTDTQYF.

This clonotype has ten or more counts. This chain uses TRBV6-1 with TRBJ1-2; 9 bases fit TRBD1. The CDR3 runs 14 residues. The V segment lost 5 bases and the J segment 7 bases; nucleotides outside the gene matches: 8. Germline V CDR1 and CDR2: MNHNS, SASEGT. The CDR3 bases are TGTGCCAGCAGTCCGGGACAGGGTAATTCTGGCTACACCTTC. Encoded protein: CASSPGQGNSGYTF.

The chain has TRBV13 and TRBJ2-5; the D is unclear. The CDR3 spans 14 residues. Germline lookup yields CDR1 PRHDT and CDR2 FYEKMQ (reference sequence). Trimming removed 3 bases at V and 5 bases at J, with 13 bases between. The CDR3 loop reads CASSLGGMTETQYF. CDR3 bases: TGTGCCAGCAGCTTGGGTGGGATGACTGAGACCCAGTACTTC.

For the CDR3, the DNA is TGTGCCAGCAACGCAAGGGGCTTAGGAGAGACCCAGTACTTC. Protein: CASNARGLGETQYF. V and J are TRBV7-9 and TRBJ2-5, with D perhaps matching TRBD1 (5 bases). Germline CDR1 and CDR2: SEHNR and FQNEAQ (reference sequence). V lost 7 bases and J lost 4, with 16 bases in between. The CDR3 totals 14 residues. The complete variable domain, with remaining parts taken from reference TRBV7-9 and TRBJ2-5, reads DTGVSQNPRHKITKRGQNVTFRCDPISEHNRLYWYRQTLGQGPEFLTYFQNEAQLEKSRLLSDRFSAERPKGSFSTLEIQRTEQGDSAMYLCASNARGLGETQYFGPGTRLLVL.

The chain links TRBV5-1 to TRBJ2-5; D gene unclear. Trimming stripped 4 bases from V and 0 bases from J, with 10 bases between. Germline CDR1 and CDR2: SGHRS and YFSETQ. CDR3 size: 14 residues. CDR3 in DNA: TGCGCCAGCAGCCTCAGTGGGTACCAAGAGACCCAGTACTTC. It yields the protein CASSLSGYQETQYF.

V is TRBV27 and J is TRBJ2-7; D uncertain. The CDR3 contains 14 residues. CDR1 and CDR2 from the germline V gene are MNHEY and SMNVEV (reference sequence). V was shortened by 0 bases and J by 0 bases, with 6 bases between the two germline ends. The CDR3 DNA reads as TGTGCCAGCAGTTTATCGGCTAGCTCCTACGAGCAGTACTTC. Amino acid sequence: CASSLSASSYEQYF.

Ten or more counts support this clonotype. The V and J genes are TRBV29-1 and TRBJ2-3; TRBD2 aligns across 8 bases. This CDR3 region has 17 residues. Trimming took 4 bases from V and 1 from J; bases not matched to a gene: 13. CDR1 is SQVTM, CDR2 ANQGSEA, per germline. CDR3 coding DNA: TGCAGCGTTGCGGGGGTGGTGGTAGCGGGGCGCACAGATACGCAGTATTTT. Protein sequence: CSVAGVVVAGRTDTQYF.

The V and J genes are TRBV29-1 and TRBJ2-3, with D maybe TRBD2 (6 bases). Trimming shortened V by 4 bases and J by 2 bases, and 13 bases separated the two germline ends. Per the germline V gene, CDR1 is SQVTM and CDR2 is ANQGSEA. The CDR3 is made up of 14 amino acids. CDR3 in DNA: TGCAGCGTTGTTTGGGACTCCCACACAGATACGCAGTATTTT. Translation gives CSVVWDSHTDTQYF.

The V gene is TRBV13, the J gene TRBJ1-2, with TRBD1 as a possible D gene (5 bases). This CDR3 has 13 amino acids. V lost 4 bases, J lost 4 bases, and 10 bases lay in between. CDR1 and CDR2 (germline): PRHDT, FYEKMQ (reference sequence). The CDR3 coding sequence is TGTGCCAGCAGCTCGGACGGGACCTATGGCTACACCTTC. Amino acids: CASSSDGTYGYTF.

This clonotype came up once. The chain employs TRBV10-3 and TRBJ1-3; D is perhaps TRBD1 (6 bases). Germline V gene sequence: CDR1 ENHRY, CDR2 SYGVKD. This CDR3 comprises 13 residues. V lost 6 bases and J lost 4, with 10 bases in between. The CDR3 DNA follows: TGTGCCATCAGAAGGGACACCGGAAACACCATATATTTT. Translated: CAIRRDTGNTIYF.

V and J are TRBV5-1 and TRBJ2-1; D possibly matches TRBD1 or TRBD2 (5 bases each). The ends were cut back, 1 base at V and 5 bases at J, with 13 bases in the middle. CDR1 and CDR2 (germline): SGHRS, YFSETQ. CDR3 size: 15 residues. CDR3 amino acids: CASSLSGTQNNEQFF. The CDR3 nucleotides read TGCGCCAGCAGCTTGTCAGGGACCCAAAACAATGAGCAGTTCTTC.

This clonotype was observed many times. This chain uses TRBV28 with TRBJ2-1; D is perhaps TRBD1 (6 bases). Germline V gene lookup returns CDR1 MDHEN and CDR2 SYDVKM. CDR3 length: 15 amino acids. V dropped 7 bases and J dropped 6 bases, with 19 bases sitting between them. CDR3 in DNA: TGTGCCAGCACCCCCTGGCTGGACAGATCCAATGAGCAGTTCTTC. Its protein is CASTPWLDRSNEQFF.

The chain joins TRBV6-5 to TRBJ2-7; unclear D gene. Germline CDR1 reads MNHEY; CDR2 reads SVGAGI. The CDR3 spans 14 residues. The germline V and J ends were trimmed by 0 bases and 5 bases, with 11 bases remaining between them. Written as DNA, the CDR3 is TGTGCCAGCAGTTACTCGTGGTTCCCGGACGAGCAGTACTTC. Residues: CASSYSWFPDEQYF.

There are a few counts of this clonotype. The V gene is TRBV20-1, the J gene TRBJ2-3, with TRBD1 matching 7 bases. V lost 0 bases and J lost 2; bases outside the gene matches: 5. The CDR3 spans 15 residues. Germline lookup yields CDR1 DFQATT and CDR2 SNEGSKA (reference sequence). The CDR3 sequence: CSAREGQGVTDTQYF. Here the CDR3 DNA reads TGCAGTGCTAGAGAAGGGCAGGGGGTCACAGATACGCAGTATTTT.

CDR3: CAWSRSTGNTIYF. The CDR3 region has the DNA TGTGCCTGGAGCAGGAGTACTGGAAACACCATATATTTT. The chain carries TRBV30 and TRBJ1-3; unclear D gene. The CDR3 is 13 residues long. CDR1 GTSNPN and CDR2 SVGIG come from the germline V gene (reference sequence). V was shortened by 3 bases and J by 2 bases, with 8 bases between the two germline ends.

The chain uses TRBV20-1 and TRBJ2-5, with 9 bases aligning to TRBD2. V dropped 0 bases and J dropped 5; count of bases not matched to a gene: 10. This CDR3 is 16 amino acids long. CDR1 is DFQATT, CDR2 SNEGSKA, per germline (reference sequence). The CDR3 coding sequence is TGCAGTGCTAGAGACTCCTTCAGCGGGGGGCGGGAGACCCAGTACTTC. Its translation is CSARDSFSGGRETQYF.

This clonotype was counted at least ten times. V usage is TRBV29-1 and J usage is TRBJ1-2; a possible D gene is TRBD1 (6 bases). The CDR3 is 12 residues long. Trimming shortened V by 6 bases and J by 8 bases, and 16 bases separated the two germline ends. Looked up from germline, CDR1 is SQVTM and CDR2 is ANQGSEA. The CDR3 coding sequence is TGCAGCGTGAAGCCGGGACATCTGGGCTACACCTTC. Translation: CSVKPGHLGYTF.

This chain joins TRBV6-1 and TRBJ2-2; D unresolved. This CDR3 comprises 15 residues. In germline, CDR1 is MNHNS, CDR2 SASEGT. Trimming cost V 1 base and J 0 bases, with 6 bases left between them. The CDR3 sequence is CASSEEVTNTGELFF. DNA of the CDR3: TGTGCCAGCAGTGAAGAGGTTACGAACACCGGGGAGCTGTTTTTT.